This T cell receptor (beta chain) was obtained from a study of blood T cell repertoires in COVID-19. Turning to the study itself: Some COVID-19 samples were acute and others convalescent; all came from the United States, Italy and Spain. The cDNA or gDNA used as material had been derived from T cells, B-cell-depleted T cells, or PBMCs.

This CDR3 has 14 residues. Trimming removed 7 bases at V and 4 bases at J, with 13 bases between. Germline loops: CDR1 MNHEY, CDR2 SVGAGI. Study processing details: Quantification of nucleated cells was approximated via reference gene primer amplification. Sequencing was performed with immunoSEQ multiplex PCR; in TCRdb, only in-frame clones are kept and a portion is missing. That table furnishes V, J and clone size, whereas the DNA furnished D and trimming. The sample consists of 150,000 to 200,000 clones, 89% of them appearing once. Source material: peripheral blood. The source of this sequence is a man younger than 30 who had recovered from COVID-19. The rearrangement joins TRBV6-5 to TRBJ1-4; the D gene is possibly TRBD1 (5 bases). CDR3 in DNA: TGTGCCAGCAACCCGGGACTTATTAATGAAAAACTGTTTTTT. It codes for CASNPGLINEKLFF.